This T cell receptor (beta chain) came from a study of cytomegalovirus exposure and HLA in healthy donors. Study observations and caveats: A few of the chains that were CMV-associated were confirmed in vitro to be specific for CMV antigens.

Both 60 Vbeta primers and 13 Jbeta primers went into the PCR. Produced via immunoSEQ multiplex PCR; TCRdb's table is partial and in-frame only. Among roughly 140,000 clones listed, almost 85% were seen once. The V gene's germline CDR1 is GTSNPN and CDR2 SVGIG (reference sequence). Trimming cost V 0 bases and J 3 bases; bases outside gene matches: 14. The CDR3 spans 17 residues. As to this clone: What it binds is unknown.

The receptor was derived from a woman aged 60 to 75 in good health and CMV-seropositive. Sequenced material: PBMCs. The rearrangement joins TRBV30 to TRBJ2-7, with 7 bases that match TRBD2. CDR3 sequence: CAWSVGGRAGEGYEQYF. Written as DNA, the CDR3 is TGTGCCTGGAGTGTCGGTGGGAGGGCCGGAGAGGGCTACGAGCAGTACTTC.